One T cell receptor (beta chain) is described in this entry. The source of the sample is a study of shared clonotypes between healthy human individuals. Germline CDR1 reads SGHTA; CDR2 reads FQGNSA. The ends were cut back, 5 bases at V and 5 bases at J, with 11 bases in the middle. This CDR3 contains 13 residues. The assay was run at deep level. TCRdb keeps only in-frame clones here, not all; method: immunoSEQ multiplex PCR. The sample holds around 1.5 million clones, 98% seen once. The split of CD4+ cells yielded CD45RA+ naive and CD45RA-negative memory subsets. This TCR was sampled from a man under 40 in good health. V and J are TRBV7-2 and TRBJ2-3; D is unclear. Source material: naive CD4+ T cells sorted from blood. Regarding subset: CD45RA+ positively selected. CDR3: CASSPDWGDTQYF. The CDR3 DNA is TGTGCCAGCAGCCCAGACTGGGGAGATACGCAGTATTTT.